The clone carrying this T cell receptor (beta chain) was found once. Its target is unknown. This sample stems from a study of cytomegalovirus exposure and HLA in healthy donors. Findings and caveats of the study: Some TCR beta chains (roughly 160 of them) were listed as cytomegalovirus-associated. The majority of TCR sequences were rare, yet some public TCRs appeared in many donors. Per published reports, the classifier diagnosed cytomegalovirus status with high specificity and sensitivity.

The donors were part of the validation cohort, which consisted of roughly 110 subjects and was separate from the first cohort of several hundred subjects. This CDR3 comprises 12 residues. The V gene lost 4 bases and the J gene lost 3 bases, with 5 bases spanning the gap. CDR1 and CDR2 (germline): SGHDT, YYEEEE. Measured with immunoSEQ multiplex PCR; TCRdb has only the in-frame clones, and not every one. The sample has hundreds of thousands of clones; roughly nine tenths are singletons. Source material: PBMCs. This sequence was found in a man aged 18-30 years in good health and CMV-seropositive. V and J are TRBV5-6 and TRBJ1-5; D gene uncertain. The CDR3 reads CASSENNQPQHF. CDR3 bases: TGTGCCAGCAGCGAAAACAATCAGCCCCAGCATTTT.